The clone carrying this TCR beta chain has just a few counts. Antigen specificity is unknown. There are 13 residues in the CDR3. Germline V CDR1 and CDR2: MNHEY, SVGAGI. The germline V and J ends were trimmed by 3 bases and 4 bases, with 9 bases remaining between them. This sample is part of a study of T-cell reconstitution after alpha-beta-depleted transplantation in children. Study findings and constraints: One year post-transplant, T-cell counts and diversity were largely derived from T cells produced anew.

The authors prepared the TCRbeta library with unique molecular identifiers. TCRdb processed the PCR reads anew with MiXCR; each CDR3 protein has one entry. Among 150,000 to 200,000 distinct CDR3 sequences listed, about 6% were seen once. This specimen consisted of PBMCs, obtained before TCRalphabeta/CD19-depleted stem cell transplant. This receptor was identified in a girl less than two years old with combined immunodeficiency, due to receive a stem cell transplant. The chain carries TRBV6-5 and TRBJ1-2; D not resolved. The CDR3 bases are TGTGCCAGCAGTTATTATATCAGCTATGGCTACACCTTC. It translates to CASSYYISYGYTF.